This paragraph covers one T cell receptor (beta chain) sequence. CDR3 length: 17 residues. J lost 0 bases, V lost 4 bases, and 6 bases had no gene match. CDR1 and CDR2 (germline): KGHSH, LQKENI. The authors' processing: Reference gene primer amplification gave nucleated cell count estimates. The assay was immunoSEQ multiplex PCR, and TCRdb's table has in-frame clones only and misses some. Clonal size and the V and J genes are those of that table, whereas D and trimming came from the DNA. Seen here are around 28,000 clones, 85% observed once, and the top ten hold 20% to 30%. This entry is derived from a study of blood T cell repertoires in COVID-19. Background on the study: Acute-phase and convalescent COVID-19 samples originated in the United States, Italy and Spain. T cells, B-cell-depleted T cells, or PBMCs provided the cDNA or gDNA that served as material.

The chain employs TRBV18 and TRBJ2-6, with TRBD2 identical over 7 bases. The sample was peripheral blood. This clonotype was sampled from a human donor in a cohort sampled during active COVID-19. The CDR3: CASSREGPNSGANVLTF. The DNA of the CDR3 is TGTGCCAGCTCACGGGAGGGACCGAACTCTGGGGCCAACGTCCTGACTTTC. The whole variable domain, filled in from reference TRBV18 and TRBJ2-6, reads NAGVMQNPRHLVRRRGQEARLRCSPMKGHSHVYWYRQLPEEGLKFMVYLQKENIIDESGMPKERFSAEFPKEGPSILRIQQVVRGDSAAYFCASSREGPNSGANVLTFGAGSRLTVL.